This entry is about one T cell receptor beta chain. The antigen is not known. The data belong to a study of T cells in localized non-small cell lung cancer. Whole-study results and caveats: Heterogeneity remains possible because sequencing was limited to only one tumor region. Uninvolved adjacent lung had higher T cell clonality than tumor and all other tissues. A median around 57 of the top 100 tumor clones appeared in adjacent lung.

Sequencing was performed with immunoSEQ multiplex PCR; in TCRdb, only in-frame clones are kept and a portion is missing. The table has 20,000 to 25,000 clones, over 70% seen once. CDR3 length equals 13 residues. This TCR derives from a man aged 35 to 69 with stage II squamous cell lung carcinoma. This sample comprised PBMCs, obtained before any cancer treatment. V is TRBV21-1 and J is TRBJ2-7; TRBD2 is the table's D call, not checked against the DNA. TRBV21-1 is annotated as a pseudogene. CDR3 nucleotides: TGTGCCAGCAGCCCCTTTCACTGGTACGAGCAGTACTTC. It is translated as CASSPFHWYEQYF.